The 9 T cell receptor beta chains below come from one sample, sequenced in a study of blood T cell repertoires in COVID-19. Data came from immunoSEQ multiplex PCR; TCRdb stores just in-frame clones and leaves some out. The repertoire holds some 260,000 clones, 75% to 90% seen once, with about 6.3% in the top ten. The specimen sequenced was PBMCs or T cells enriched from blood (not recorded which). These receptors all come from a woman aged 25 to 39 with acute COVID-19.

The chain employs TRBV29-1 and TRBJ2-3, with TRBD2 matching over 16 bases. The germline V gene has CDR1 SQVTM and CDR2 ANQGSEA. The CDR3 sequence is 16 residues long. V lost 5 bases, J lost 6 bases, and 8 bases stayed unmatched. Written as DNA, the CDR3 is TGCAGCGTTCAGCCTGGGACTAGCGGGAGGGTTGATACGCAGTATTTT. Amino acids: CSVQPGTSGRVDTQYF.

The chain combines TRBV7-8 with TRBJ2-5; TRBD2 agrees at 8 bases. Germline CDR1 reads SGHVS; CDR2 reads FQNEAQ. V shed 5 bases and J 1 base; nucleotides not matched to a gene: 6. The CDR3 runs to 15 residues. CDR3 DNA: TGTGCCAGCAGCCCGGGGGGGGTGCCCCAAGAGACCCAGTACTTC. Translated, it gives CASSPGGVPQETQYF.

This CDR3 reads CASSQDRAGNTF. The DNA for the CDR3 is TGTGCCAGCAGCCAAGACAGGGCGGGAAACACCTTC. The rearrangement joins TRBV11-2 to TRBJ1-2, with 7 bases lining up with TRBD1. Germline CDR1 reads SGHAT; CDR2 reads FQNNGV. V lost 5 bases and J lost 12; bases outside the gene matches: 9. The CDR3 spans 12 residues.

The chain is built from TRBV2 and TRBJ2-2; 9 bases map to TRBD2. J was trimmed by 5 bases and V by 7 bases; bases with no gene match: 2. This CDR3 has 13 residues. In germline, CDR1 is SNHLY, CDR2 FYNNEI. The CDR3: CASTAGGTGELFF. DNA of the CDR3: TGTGCCAGCACAGCGGGAGGAACCGGGGAGCTGTTTTTT.

This CDR3 reads CASSLRETATGLYEKLFF. The CDR3 DNA follows: TGTGCCAGCAGCTTAAGAGAAACGGCGACAGGGTTGTATGAAAAACTGTTTTTT. The V and J genes are TRBV7-9 and TRBJ1-4; TRBD1 matches 7 bases. With 2 bases clipped from V and 6 bases from J, the junction kept 15 bases outside the gene matches. The germline V gene encodes CDR1 SEHNR and CDR2 FQNEAQ (reference sequence). There are 18 residues in the CDR3.

This clone has more than one count but fewer than ten. This chain connects TRBV5-1 to TRBJ2-3, with 7 bases lining up with TRBD1. CDR3 length: 19 amino acids. Unmatched junction bases numbered 17, after V lost 4 bases and J lost 0 bases. CDR1 is SGHRS, CDR2 YFSETQ, per germline. CDR3 loop: CASSGGQKRRPTSTDTQYF. The CDR3 DNA is TGCGCCAGCAGCGGGGGACAGAAACGGAGGCCAACTAGCACAGATACGCAGTATTTT. The variable domain in full, completed from reference TRBV5-1 and TRBJ2-3, reads KAGVTQTPRYLIKTRGQQVTLSCSPISGHRSVSWYQQTPGQGLQFLFEYFSETQRNKGNFPGRFSGRQFSNSRSEMNVSTLELGDSALYLCASSGGQKRRPTSTDTQYFGPGTRLTVL.

The chain couples TRBV15 to TRBJ1-5; 7 bases are a match to TRBD1. Trimming at V came to 5 bases and at J to 9 bases, leaving 10 bases not matched to a gene. Germline V CDR1 and CDR2: LNHNV, YYDKDF (reference sequence). This CDR3 has 14 amino acids. The CDR3 loop reads CATSPRQGAGPQHF. In DNA form, the CDR3 reads TGTGCCACCAGCCCGCGACAGGGCGCGGGGCCCCAGCATTTT.

V usage is TRBV23-1 and J usage is TRBJ2-4, with TRBD1 identical over 8 bases. TRBV23-1 is given ORF status, its function remaining uncertain. The CDR3 runs 14 residues. After removal of 6 bases from V and 9 bases from J, the junction contained 10 bases not matched to a gene. The CDR3 DNA is TGCGCCAGCAGCCAGCGGACAGGGAGCTTCATTCAGTACTTC. Residues: CASSQRTGSFIQYF.

The V and J genes are TRBV7-2 and TRBJ2-7; 9 bases are shared with TRBD1. The CDR3 covers 14 residues. V lost 3 bases, J lost 6 bases, and 6 bases stayed unmatched. Germline CDR1 and CDR2: SGHTA and FQGNSA. Here the CDR3 reads CASSLGDRVVEQYF. Written as DNA, the CDR3 is TGTGCCAGCAGCTTGGGGGACAGGGTAGTCGAGCAGTACTTC.